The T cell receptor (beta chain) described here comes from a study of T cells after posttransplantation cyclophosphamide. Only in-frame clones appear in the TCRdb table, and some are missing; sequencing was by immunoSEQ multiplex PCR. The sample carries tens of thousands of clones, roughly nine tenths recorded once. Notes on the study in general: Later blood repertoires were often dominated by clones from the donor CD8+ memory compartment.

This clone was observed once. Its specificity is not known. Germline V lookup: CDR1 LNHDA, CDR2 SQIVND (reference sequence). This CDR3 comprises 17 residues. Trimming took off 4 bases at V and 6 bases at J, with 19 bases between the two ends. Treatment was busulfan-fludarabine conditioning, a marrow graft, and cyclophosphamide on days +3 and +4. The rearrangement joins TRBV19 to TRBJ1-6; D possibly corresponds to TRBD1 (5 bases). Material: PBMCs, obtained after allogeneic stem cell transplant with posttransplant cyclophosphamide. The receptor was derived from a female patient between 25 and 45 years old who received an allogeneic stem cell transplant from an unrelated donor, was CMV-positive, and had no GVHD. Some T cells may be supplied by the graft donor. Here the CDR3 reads CASSTLAGTAGNSPLHF. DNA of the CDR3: TGTGCCAGTAGTACCTTGGCGGGGACCGCGGGTAATTCACCCCTCCACTTT.